These T cell receptor beta chains were read from a single sample in a study of shared clonotypes between healthy human individuals. Sequencing was performed with immunoSEQ multiplex PCR; in TCRdb, only in-frame clones are kept and a portion is missing. Counted here are 2 million to 2.5 million clones, 95% occurring once; the ten biggest clones make up approximately 0.13%. The sample taken for sequencing was naive CD4+ T cells sorted from blood. The receptors come from a man younger than 30 in good health. CDR3s include the opening cysteine and the closing phenylalanine or tryptophan. A D gene is named only where the DNA matches it firmly. For some rows the clone size is stated as once, few or many, or as a class when expanded; others skip it.

TRBV5-6,-,TRBJ1-4,-,TGTGCCAGCAGCTTGAAAACGACTAATGAAAAACTGTTTTTT,CASSLKTTNEKLFF
TRBV5-1,-,TRBJ2-5,TRBD1,TGCGCCAGCAGCAAAGGACAGGGGGGGCCAGAGACCCAGTACTTC,CASSKGQGGPETQYF
TRBV9,-,TRBJ1-4,TRBD1,TGTGCCAGCAGCGTCCGAGGGACAGAACAAAAACTGTTTTTT,CASSVRGTEQKLFF
TRBV21-1,-,TRBJ1-3,-,TGTGCCAGCCAAGTGAGGGGGGCGGCTGGAAACACCATATATTTT,CASQVRGAAGNTIYF
TRBV6-1,-,TRBJ1-1,-,TGTGCCAGCAGCGCGACAGGACTGAACACTGAAGCTTTCTTT,CASSATGLNTEAFF
TRBV25-1,-,TRBJ1-5,TRBD1,TGTGCCAGCAGTGAAGCAGGGGGCTGGCAGCCCCAGCATTTT,CASSEAGGWQPQHF
TRBV5-1,-,TRBJ2-1,-,TGCGCCAGCAGCTTTCTGGACAACTCCTACAATGAGCAGTTCTTC,CASSFLDNSYNEQFF
TRBV10-3,-,TRBJ2-7,-,TGTGCCATCAGTGAGTCCCTAGGAGTGGACGAGCAGTACTTC,CAISESLGVDEQYF
TRBV5-1,-,TRBJ2-2,-,TGCGCCAGCAGCTTACAGGGAGACACCGGGGAGCTGTTTTTT,CASSLQGDTGELFF
TRBV5-6,-,TRBJ1-2,-,TGTGCCAGCAGCTTGGAATCTGGGTGGTATGGCTACACCTTC,CASSLESGWYGYTF
TRBV25-1,-,TRBJ1-1,TRBD1,TGTGCCAGCAGTTCCGGGACAGGGAACACTGAAGCTTTCTTT,CASSSGTGNTEAFF
TRBV27,-,TRBJ1-5,-,TGTGCCAGCAGCGACTTGCCGACAGGTACCAATCAGCCCCAGCATTTT,CASSDLPTGTNQPQHF
TRBV7-6,-,TRBJ1-4,TRBD1,TGTGCCAGCAGACCTTCGACAGGGGAGGGGGGAAAACTGTTTTTT,CASRPSTGEGGKLFF
TRBV30,-,TRBJ1-4,TRBD1,TGTGCCTGGAGTATGGGACAGCCTAATGAAAAACTGTTTTTT,CAWSMGQPNEKLFF
TRBV6-5,-,TRBJ1-5,-,TGTGCCAGCAGTTACAGGGCGCATCAGCCCCAGCATTTT,CASSYRAHQPQHF
TRBV6-4,-,TRBJ1-1,-,TGTGCCAGCAGGACAGATAACACTGAAGCTTTCTTT,CASRTDNTEAFF
TRBV10-3,-,TRBJ2-7,TRBD1,TGTGCCATCACTGACAGGGGTTACTACGAGCAGTACTTC,CAITDRGYYEQYF
TRBV20-1,-,TRBJ2-5,-,TGCAGTGCCGCGCGGGAGACCCAGTACTTC,CSAARETQYF
TRBV5-1,-,TRBJ1-4,-,TGCGCCAGCAGCCCGGGCCTCCGGGGGGAAAAACTGTTTTTT,CASSPGLRGEKLFF
TRBV5-1,once,TRBJ2-2,TRBD2,TGCGCCAGCAGCGCTCCGACTAGCGGGAGATGGAACACCGGGGAGCTGTTTTTT,CASSAPTSGRWNTGELFF
TRBV6-4,-,TRBJ1-5,-,TGTGCCAGCAGTGCGCAGGGGAGTCAGCCCCAGCATTTT,CASSAQGSQPQHF
TRBV6-5,-,TRBJ2-3,-,TGTGCCAGCAGTTACTCGGCGGGACTGGGCACAGATACGCAGTATTTT,CASSYSAGLGTDTQYF
TRBV11-2,-,TRBJ2-2,-,TGTGCCAGCAGCTTAGCCCAGCCGAACACCGGGGAGCTGTTTTTT,CASSLAQPNTGELFF
TRBV11-2,-,TRBJ1-2,-,TGTGCCAGCAGACCAGCGACCGGCGGTGGTGGCTACACCTTC,CASRPATGGGGYTF
TRBV6-1,-,TRBJ2-7,-,TGTGCCAGCAGTGCCCCCTGGGGGCCAGGACTCGAGCAGTACTTC,CASSAPWGPGLEQYF
TRBV7-8,-,TRBJ1-1,TRBD1,TGTGCCAGCAGCTTTACAACAGGGGGCGAGGGCACTGAAGCTTTCTTT,CASSFTTGGEGTEAFF
TRBV6-1,-,TRBJ1-2,-,TGTGCCAGCAGTGTCGGGATCAACTATGGCTACACCTTC,CASSVGINYGYTF
TRBV7-9,-,TRBJ2-7,-,TGTGCCAGCAGCTTAGGGGTCCCCGAGCAGTACTTC,CASSLGVPEQYF
TRBV21-1,-,TRBJ1-6,-,TGTGCCAGCAGCAAGGGAGGGAGGGACAGTAATTCACCCCTCCACTTT,CASSKGGRDSNSPLHF
TRBV5-1,-,TRBJ2-7,TRBD2,TGCGCCAGCAGCTTGGCCAAAACTAGCGGCCTCTACGAGCAGTACTTC,CASSLAKTSGLYEQYF
TRBV6-5,-,TRBJ2-7,-,TGTGCCAGCCGATTGTCGCCCGACTCCTACGAGCAGTACTTC,CASRLSPDSYEQYF
TRBV5-1,once,TRBJ2-1,-,TGCGCCAGCAGCTTGGAAGAGGTAGCGTCCTACAATGAGCAGTTCTTC,CASSLEEVASYNEQFF
TRBV7-2,-,TRBJ2-7,-,TGTGCCAGCAGCCCAGAGGGGGGGTCCTCCTACGAGCAGTACTTC,CASSPEGGSSYEQYF
TRBV14,-,TRBJ2-5,-,TGTGCCAGCAGCCCGTACGGGCAAGAGACCCAGTACTTC,CASSPYGQETQYF
TRBV5-1,-,TRBJ2-7,TRBD1,TGCGCCAGCAGCGCCGGACAGGGGGGTAACGAGCAGTACTTC,CASSAGQGGNEQYF
TRBV5-1,-,TRBJ1-2,TRBD1,TGCGCCAGCAGCTTGGATCTTCCCGGGACAGGGGATGCTAACTATGGCTACACCTTC,CASSLDLPGTGDANYGYTF
TRBV15,-,TRBJ2-5,-,TGTGCCACCAGCAGAGATCCGGGACTCCTAAGATTACAAGAGACCCAGTACTTC,CATSRDPGLLRLQETQYF
TRBV7-7,-,TRBJ2-5,TRBD1,TGTGCTAGCAGCCCCATGACAGGGGGCTTGGAGACCCAGTACTTC,CASSPMTGGLETQYF
TRBV5-4,-,TRBJ2-1,TRBD2,TGTGCCAGCAGCTTAACTAGCGGGAACAATGAGCAGTTCTTC,CASSLTSGNNEQFF
TRBV6-5,-,TRBJ1-2,-,TGTGCCAGCAGTTACTCGTTTACAGCCAGCTATGGCTACACCTTC,CASSYSFTASYGYTF
TRBV9,-,TRBJ2-7,TRBD1,TGTGCCAGCAGCCGACAGGGTGGGACCTACGAGCAGTACTTC,CASSRQGGTYEQYF
TRBV5-1,once,TRBJ2-3,-,TGCGCCAGCAGCTTGGAGGTCTCTAGCACAGATACGCAGTATTTT,CASSLEVSSTDTQYF
TRBV5-4,-,TRBJ1-6,-,TGTGCCAGCAGCTTGGCTGGGGGAATCTATAATTCACCCCTCCACTTT,CASSLAGGIYNSPLHF
TRBV14,-,TRBJ2-3,-,TGTGCCAGCAGCCCTTCTCGGGCCACAGATACGCAGTATTTT,CASSPSRATDTQYF
TRBV7-6,-,TRBJ2-5,-,TGTGCCAGCAGCTTAGAGCGACAAGAGACCCAGTACTTC,CASSLERQETQYF
TRBV6-1,-,TRBJ1-1,-,TGTGCCAGCAGTGGGGACAAAATCATTACAACAATGAACACTGAAGCTTTCTTT,CASSGDKIITTMNTEAFF
TRBV7-9,-,TRBJ1-2,TRBD1,TGTGCCAGCAGCTTAGGGGGGACAGGTACCATCTATGGCTACACCTTC,CASSLGGTGTIYGYTF
TRBV4-1,once,TRBJ2-5,-,TGCGCCAGCAGCCCTCCCGGGGAGAGAGAGACCCAGTACTTC,CASSPPGERETQYF
TRBV27,-,TRBJ2-3,-,TGTGCCAGCACCGCCATCTGGGACAACACAGATACGCAGTATTTT,CASTAIWDNTDTQYF
TRBV19,-,TRBJ1-5,-,TGTGCCGGATCAAACAGGGAGTTGAATCAGCCCCAGCATTTT,CAGSNRELNQPQHF
TRBV10-3,once,TRBJ1-1,-,TGTGCCATCACCGAATTTTCGAACACTGAAGCTTTCTTT,CAITEFSNTEAFF
TRBV19,-,TRBJ1-6,TRBD1,TGTGCCAGTAGTGATATCAGAAGCAGGGGGGGAGCACCCCTCCACTTT,CASSDIRSRGGAPLHF
TRBV7-9,once,TRBJ2-2,TRBD2,TGTGCCAGCAGCTTGGGACTAGCGGGAGTCACCGGGGAGCTGTTTTTT,CASSLGLAGVTGELFF
TRBV7-9,-,TRBJ2-1,-,TGTGCCAGCAGCTTAGGTTTGCGGGGATTATACAATGAGCAGTTCTTC,CASSLGLRGLYNEQFF
TRBV7-8,-,TRBJ1-1,TRBD1,TGTGCCAGCAGCTCTAAGGTGCCGGGACAGGGTAGCACTGAAGCTTTCTTT,CASSSKVPGQGSTEAFF
TRBV2,-,TRBJ2-3,TRBD2,TGTGCCAGCAGTGTAGGTAGCGGGTTGACAGATACGCAGTATTTT,CASSVGSGLTDTQYF
TRBV6-5,-,TRBJ2-7,TRBD1,TGTGCCAGCAGCCTCCGGGACAGGGGGCTCTACGAGCAGTACTTC,CASSLRDRGLYEQYF
TRBV4-2,-,TRBJ1-2,-,TGTGCCAGCAGCCAAGACTATGGACAGACCTATGGCTACACCTTC,CASSQDYGQTYGYTF
TRBV10-3,-,TRBJ2-5,TRBD2,TGTGCCATCAGTGAGGGCGGGCTAGCGGCCAAGACCCAGTACTTC,CAISEGGLAAKTQYF